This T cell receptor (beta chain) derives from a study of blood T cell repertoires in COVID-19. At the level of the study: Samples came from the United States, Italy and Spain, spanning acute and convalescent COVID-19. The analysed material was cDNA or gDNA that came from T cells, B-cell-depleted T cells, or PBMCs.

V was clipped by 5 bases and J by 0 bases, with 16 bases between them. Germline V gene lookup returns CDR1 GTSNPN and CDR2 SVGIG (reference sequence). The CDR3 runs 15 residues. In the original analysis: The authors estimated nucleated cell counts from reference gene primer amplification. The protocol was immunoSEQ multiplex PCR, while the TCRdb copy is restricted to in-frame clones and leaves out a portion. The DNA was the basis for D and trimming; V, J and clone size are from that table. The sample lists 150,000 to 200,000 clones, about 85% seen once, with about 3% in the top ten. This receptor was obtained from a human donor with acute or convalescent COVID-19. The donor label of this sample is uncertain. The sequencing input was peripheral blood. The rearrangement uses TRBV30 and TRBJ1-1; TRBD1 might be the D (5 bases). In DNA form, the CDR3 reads TGTGCCTGGCTCCCAGGGTTGGGAATGAACACTGAAGCTTTCTTT. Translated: CAWLPGLGMNTEAFF.